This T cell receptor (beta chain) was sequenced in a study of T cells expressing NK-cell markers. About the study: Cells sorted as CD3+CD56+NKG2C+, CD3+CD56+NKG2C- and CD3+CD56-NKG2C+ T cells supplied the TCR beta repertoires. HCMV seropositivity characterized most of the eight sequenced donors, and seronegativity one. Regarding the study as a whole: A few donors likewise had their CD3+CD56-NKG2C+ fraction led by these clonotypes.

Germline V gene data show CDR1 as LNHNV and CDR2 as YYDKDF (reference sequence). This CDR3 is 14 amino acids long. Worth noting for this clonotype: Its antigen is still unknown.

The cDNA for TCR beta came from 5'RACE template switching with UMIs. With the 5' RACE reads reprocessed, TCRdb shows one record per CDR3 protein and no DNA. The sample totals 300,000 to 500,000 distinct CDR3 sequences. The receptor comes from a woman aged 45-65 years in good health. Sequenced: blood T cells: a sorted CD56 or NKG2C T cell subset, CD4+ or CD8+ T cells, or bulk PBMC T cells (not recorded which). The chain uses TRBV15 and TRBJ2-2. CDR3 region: CATSRSAPTGELFF. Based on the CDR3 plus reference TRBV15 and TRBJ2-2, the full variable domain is DAMVIQNPRYQVTQFGKPVTLSCSQTLNHNVMYWYQQKSSQAPKLLFHYYDKDFNNEADTPDNFQSRRPNTSFCFLDIRSPGLGDTAMYLCATSRSAPTGELFFGEGSRLTVL.